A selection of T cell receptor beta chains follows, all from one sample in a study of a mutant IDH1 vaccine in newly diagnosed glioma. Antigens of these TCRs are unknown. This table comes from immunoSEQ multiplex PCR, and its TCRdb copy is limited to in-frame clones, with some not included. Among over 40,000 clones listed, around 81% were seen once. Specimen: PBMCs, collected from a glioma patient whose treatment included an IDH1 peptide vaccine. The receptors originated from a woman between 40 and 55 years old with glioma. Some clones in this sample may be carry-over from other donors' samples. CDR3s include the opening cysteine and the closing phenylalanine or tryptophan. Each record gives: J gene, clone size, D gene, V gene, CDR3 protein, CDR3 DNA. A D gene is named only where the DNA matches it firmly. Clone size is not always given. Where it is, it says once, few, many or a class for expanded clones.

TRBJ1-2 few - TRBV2 CASRRQQPFYGYTF TGTGCCAGCCGCCGGCAGCAACCGTTCTATGGCTACACCTTC
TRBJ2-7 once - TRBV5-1 CASSIRLETDSYEQYF TGCGCCAGCAGCATCCGACTTGAGACGGATTCCTACGAGCAGTACTTC
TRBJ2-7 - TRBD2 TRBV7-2 CASSLVASGTYEQYF TGTGCCAGCAGCTTAGTGGCCAGCGGGACCTACGAGCAGTACTTC
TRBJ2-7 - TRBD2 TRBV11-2 CASSLDRDYLFEQYF TGTGCCAGCAGCTTAGACCGGGACTACCTTTTCGAGCAGTACTTC
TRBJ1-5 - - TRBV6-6 CASSYRQGSNQPQHF TGTGCCAGCAGTTACCGGCAGGGTAGCAATCAGCCCCAGCATTTT
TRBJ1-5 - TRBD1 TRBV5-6 CASSLGQGAYGNQPQHF TGTGCCAGCAGCTTAGGGCAGGGGGCCTATGGCAATCAGCCCCAGCATTTT
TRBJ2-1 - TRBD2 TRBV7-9 CASSYRASGGSIVYNEQFF TGTGCCAGCAGTTACAGGGCTAGCGGGGGGTCCATCGTCTACAATGAGCAGTTCTTC
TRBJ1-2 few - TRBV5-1 CASSLSGQVNYGYTF TGCGCCAGCAGCTTGTCCGGGCAGGTTAACTATGGCTACACCTTC
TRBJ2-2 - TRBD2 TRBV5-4 CASSFTLAGGLFGTGELFF TGTGCCAGCAGCTTTACCTTGGCGGGAGGACTCTTTGGCACCGGGGAGCTGTTTTTT
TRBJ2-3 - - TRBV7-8 CASSRFRGSGDTQYF TGTGCCAGCAGCCGCTTTCGGGGCTCGGGAGATACGCAGTATTTT
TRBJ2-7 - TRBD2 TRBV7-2 CASSVTSGNAYEQYF TGTGCCAGCAGCGTAACTAGCGGGAACGCCTACGAGCAGTACTTC
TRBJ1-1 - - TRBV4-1 CASSQVQDTEAFF TGTGCCAGCAGCCAAGTCCAGGACACTGAAGCTTTCTTT
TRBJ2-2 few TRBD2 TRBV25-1 CASSEYGSGNTGELFF TGTGCCAGCAGTGAATATGGTAGCGGGAATACCGGGGAGCTGTTTTTT
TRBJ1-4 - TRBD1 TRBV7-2 CASSGETGRGEKLFF TGTGCCAGCAGTGGGGAGACAGGGAGAGGTGAAAAACTGTTTTTT
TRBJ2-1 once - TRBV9 CASSPSSGAEFF TGTGCCAGCAGCCCTTCTTCGGGGGCGGAGTTCTTC
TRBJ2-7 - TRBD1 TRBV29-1 CSVLPGTGDASEQYF TGCAGCGTCCTCCCGGGGACAGGGGATGCGAGCGAGCAGTACTTC
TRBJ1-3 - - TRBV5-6 CASALTGNTIYF TGTGCCAGCGCCCTTACTGGAAACACCATATATTTT
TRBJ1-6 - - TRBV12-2 CASRLAHGGAWNSPLHF TGTGCAAGTCGCTTAGCGCATGGGGGGGCTTGGAATTCACCCCTCCACTTT
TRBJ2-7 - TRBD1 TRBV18 CASSPQGAQDEQYF TGTGCCAGCTCACCACAGGGGGCGCAGGACGAGCAGTACTTC
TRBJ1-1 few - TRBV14 CASSPQITTEAFF TGTGCCAGCAGCCCCCAGATCACTACTGAAGCTTTCTTT
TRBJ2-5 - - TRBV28 CASGMGLASRGTQYF TGTGCCAGCGGGATGGGTCTCGCCTCCCGGGGGACCCAGTACTTC
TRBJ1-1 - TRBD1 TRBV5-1 CASSEGQGDTEAFF TGCGCCAGCAGCGAAGGACAGGGGGACACTGAAGCTTTCTTT
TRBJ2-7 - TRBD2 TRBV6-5 CASSYGGSYEQYF TGTGCCAGCAGTTATGGCGGGAGCTACGAGCAGTACTTC
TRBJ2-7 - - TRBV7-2 CASSLGAQLRRPYEQYF TGTGCCAGCAGCTTAGGGGCCCAATTACGGAGGCCCTACGAGCAGTACTTC
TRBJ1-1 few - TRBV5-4 CASSPAGGLNEAFF TGTGCCAGCAGCCCGGCGGGGGGGCTTAATGAAGCTTTCTTT
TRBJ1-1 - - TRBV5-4 CASSLGSTEAFF TGTGCCAGCAGCTTGGGAAGTACTGAAGCTTTCTTT
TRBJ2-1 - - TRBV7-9 CASSPEQGRGYNEQFF TGTGCCAGCAGCCCCGAACAGGGGAGGGGGTACAATGAGCAGTTCTTC
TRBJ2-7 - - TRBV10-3 CAISDGGSSSYEQYF TGTGCCATCAGTGACGGAGGGTCAAGCTCCTACGAGCAGTACTTC
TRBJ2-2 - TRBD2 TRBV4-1 CASSQEMAGANTGELFF TGCGCCAGCAGCCAAGAGATGGCGGGGGCGAACACCGGGGAGCTGTTTTTT
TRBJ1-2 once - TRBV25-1 CASSGGPRGYTF TGTGCCAGCAGTGGGGGCCCACGGGGCTACACCTTC
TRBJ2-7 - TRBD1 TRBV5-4 CASSWGQGTFDEQYF TGTGCCAGCAGCTGGGGACAGGGGACGTTTGATGAGCAGTACTTC
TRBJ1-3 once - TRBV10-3 CAISESGTTGNTIYF TGTGCCATCAGTGAGTCGGGGACAACTGGAAACACCATATATTTT
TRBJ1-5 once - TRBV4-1 CASSQDEVAQPQHF TGCGCCAGCAGCCAAGATGAAGTCGCTCAGCCCCAGCATTTT
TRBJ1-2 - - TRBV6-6 CASKRQYGYTF TGTGCCAGCAAGAGACAGTATGGCTACACCTTC
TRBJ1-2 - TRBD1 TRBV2 CASSEYDRGRYTF TGTGCCAGCAGTGAGTACGACAGGGGGCGATACACCTTC
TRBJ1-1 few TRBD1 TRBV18 CASSPPGTGTVRTEAFF TGTGCCAGCTCACCACCTGGGACAGGGACAGTAAGGACTGAAGCTTTCTTT